This T cell receptor delta chain stems from a study of Vδ1+ human thymocytes. General study findings and limits: Donors shared many TRG clonotypes but few TRD clonotypes. Unexpected Vdelta2 sequences could cause misinterpretation of bulk repertoire data. Thymic TRG and TRD repertoires appeared highly polyclonal. Around a fifth of thymic delta-chain sequences were Vdelta2, with few Vdelta3, unlike blood Vdelta1+ controls.

The V and J ends lost 6 bases and 5 bases, in that order; junction bases with no gene match: 40. CDR1 is TSWWSYY and CDR2 is QGS in the germline V gene. This CDR3 has 26 residues. The sorted cells were CD3+ Vdelta1+ Vdelta2- thymocytes from alphabeta-depleted thymus. Extracted RNA was reverse transcribed into cDNA. CDR3 amplicons came from multiplex PCR with pooled V-gene forward and constant-region reverse primers. TCRdb re-called clones from the multiplex PCR reads using CATT. The table has 20,000 to 25,000 delta-chain clones, 7% to 8.5% seen once. The sample holds a few counts of this clone. Its target is unknown.

V and J are TRDV1 and TRDJ2, with TRDD3 identical over 9 bases. The sequencing input was Vdelta1+ gamma-delta thymocytes from the thymus. Described subset: FACS-sorted CD3+ TCRalphabeta- TCRVdelta1+ TCRVdelta2- thymocytes. The TCR comes from a child less than two years old who had congenital heart surgery. The CDR3: CALGHHGEGRDLDISTGGHDTAQLFF. For the CDR3, the DNA is TGTGCTCTTGGACACCATGGGGAGGGGAGGGACCTTGATATCAGTACTGGGGGACACGACACAGCACAACTCTTCTTT.